These 14 T cell receptor beta chains came from one sample sequenced in a study of blood T cells in healthy people across ages. Together with a sample-barcoded 5' primer, a J-beta primer mix was included in a second PCR lasting about 7 to 11 cycles. MiXCR was run by TCRdb on the 5' RACE reads, yielding one entry per CDR3 protein. This sample has roughly 1,500,000 distinct CDR3 sequences, with approximately 32% found just once. Specimen: blood. The receptors were sampled from a young woman in good health.

In its sample, this clonotype was seen a few times. This sequence joins TRBV5-1 and TRBJ2-3; TRBD2 aligns across 8 bases. The germline gives CDR1 SGHRS, CDR2 YFSETQ. The V segment lost 0 bases and the J segment 2 bases; nucleotides outside the gene matches: 2. This CDR3 contains 15 residues. The CDR3 nucleotides read TGCGCCAGCAGCTTGGTGCGGGAGGACACAGATACGCAGTATTTT. This translates into CASSLVREDTDTQYF. The entire variable domain, with the rest obtained from reference TRBV5-1 and TRBJ2-3, is as follows: KAGVTQTPRYLIKTRGQQVTLSCSPISGHRSVSWYQQTPGQGLQFLFEYFSETQRNKGNFPGRFSGRQFSNSRSEMNVSTLELGDSALYLCASSLVREDTDTQYFGPGTRLTVL.

The CDR3 spells CASSTRTSGGSDTQYF. The CDR3 nucleotides read TGTGCCAGCAGCACGCGGACTAGCGGGGGGTCGGATACGCAGTATTTT. This sequence joins TRBV3-1 and TRBJ2-3, with 14 nucleotides matching TRBD2. This CDR3 comprises 16 residues. With 5 bases clipped from V and 6 bases from J, the junction kept 7 bases outside the gene matches. The germline V gene has CDR1 LGHDT and CDR2 YNNKEL (reference sequence).

The gene calls are TRBV11-2 and TRBJ2-1, with 8 bases identical to TRBD2. Unmatched junction bases numbered 8, after V lost 7 bases and J lost 15 bases. Germline-derived CDR1 and CDR2 are SGHAT and FQNNGV. The CDR3 spans 11 residues. CDR3 sequence: CASTSGLAPFF. As DNA, the CDR3 is TGTGCCAGCACCTCCGGACTAGCTCCGTTCTTC.

This chain uses TRBV27 with TRBJ2-2, with 10 nucleotides matching TRBD1. CDR3 length: 17 amino acids. V lost 5 bases to trimming and J lost 5 bases; unmatched junction nucleotides: 11. Looked up from germline, CDR1 is MNHEY and CDR2 is SMNVEV (reference sequence). The CDR3 is CASSPLVGQGLTGELFF. The CDR3, as DNA: TGTGCCAGCAGTCCCCTAGTGGGACAGGGGTTAACCGGGGAGCTGTTTTTT.

This clonotype appeared a few times. The chain links TRBV28 to TRBJ2-7, with D uncertain. The length of the CDR3 is 11 residues. Trimming removed 8 bases at V and 2 bases at J, with 7 bases between. Germline loops: CDR1 MDHEN, CDR2 SYDVKM. The CDR3 here is CASDDTYEQYF. CDR3 sequence (DNA): TGTGCCAGCGACGATACCTACGAGCAGTACTTC.

This clonotype was recorded a few times. The rearrangement uses TRBV7-8 and TRBJ2-7; 11 bases match TRBD2. Looked up from germline, CDR1 is SGHVS and CDR2 is FQNEAQ. J was trimmed by 0 bases and V by 1 base; bases with no gene match: 8. The CDR3 is made up of 18 amino acids. The CDR3 nucleotides are TGTGCCAGCAGCTTAGGACTGACCGGGACTAGCGGCTCCTACGAGCAGTACTTC. Amino acids: CASSLGLTGTSGSYEQYF.

The V gene is TRBV28, the J gene TRBJ2-7, with 7 bases identical to TRBD2. Looked up from germline, CDR1 is MDHEN and CDR2 is SYDVKM. This CDR3 has 11 residues. V lost 10 bases, J lost 5 bases, and 5 bases stayed unmatched. CDR3 DNA: TGTGCCACTCTGGGGGGGGACGAGCAGTACTTC. Protein sequence: CATLGGDEQYF.

V and J are TRBV7-9 and TRBJ2-1; TRBD2 might be the D (7 bases). CDR3 length: 16 amino acids. The germline V and J ends were trimmed by 1 base and 8 bases, with 18 bases remaining between them. Germline CDR1 is SEHNR and CDR2 is FQNEAQ (reference sequence). In DNA form, the CDR3 reads TGTGCCAGCAGCTTAGTTTTTGGGGGGGGGGGCGATGAGCAGTTCTTC. The encoded protein is CASSLVFGGGGDEQFF.

This sequence joins TRBV7-9 and TRBJ1-5; D is ambiguous. V shed 4 bases and J shed 7 bases, with 8 bases lying between them. CDR1 SEHNR and CDR2 FQNEAQ come from the germline V gene (reference sequence). This CDR3 spans 12 amino acids. This chain's CDR3 is CASSSGSQPQHF. Written as DNA, the CDR3 is TGTGCCAGCAGCTCGGGGTCACAGCCCCAGCATTTT.

The chain uses TRBV6-1 and TRBJ2-1; 11 nucleotides align to TRBD2. The CDR3 has 15 amino acids. Germline CDR1 reads MNHNS; CDR2 reads SASEGT. Unmatched junction bases numbered 9, after V lost 6 bases and J lost 8 bases. CDR3: CASRLIAGGRDEQFF. CDR3 nucleotide sequence: TGTGCCAGCAGGTTGATAGCGGGAGGGCGGGATGAGCAGTTCTTC.

On this clonotype: Sequence at one end of the junction differs from germline and may be a read error. The genes are TRBV5-6 and TRBJ2-7; no definite D call. Looked up from germline, CDR1 is SGHDT and CDR2 is YYEEEE. CDR3 length equals 14 residues. This CDR3 is CASSLVSLSHEQYF. CDR3 coding DNA: TGTGCCAGCAGCTTGGTCTCCCTCTCCCACGAGCAGTACTTC.

In its sample, this clonotype was seen a few times. The CDR3 nucleotides are TGTGCCAGCAGTGAGACCCACCTATTTCGGGGTGGGCAGTACTTC. It translates to CASSETHLFRGGQYF. The chain carries TRBV6-1 and TRBJ2-5, with D maybe TRBD2 (5 bases). The CDR3 is 15 amino acids. With 3 bases removed from V and 11 bases from J, the gap between germline ends came to 22 bases. Germline V lookup: CDR1 MNHNS, CDR2 SASEGT.

This rearrangement joins TRBV20-1 to TRBJ1-2; TRBD1 matches at 7 bases. CDR3 length: 14 amino acids. CDR1 is DFQATT, CDR2 SNEGSKA, per germline (reference sequence). V lost 2 bases and J lost 3; bases outside the gene matches: 6. CDR3 in DNA: TGCAGTGCTAGATTAACAGGGGAGGACTATGGCTACACCTTC. The encoded protein is CSARLTGEDYGYTF.

This clonotype came up a few times. This CDR3 is CASSQDGAAGYNEQFF. Written as DNA, the CDR3 is TGTGCCAGCAGCCAAGATGGAGCGGCTGGGTACAATGAGCAGTTCTTC. The chain has TRBV3-1 and TRBJ2-1; D perhaps matches TRBD2 (5 bases). Germline CDR1 LGHDT, CDR2 YNNKEL (reference sequence). Trimming stripped 0 bases from V and 4 bases from J, with 13 bases between. This CDR3 spans 16 amino acids.